These T cell receptor beta chains were read from a single sample in a study of shared clonotypes between healthy human individuals. The assay was immunoSEQ multiplex PCR, and TCRdb's table has in-frame clones only and misses some. This sample has roughly 1,100,000 clones; around 74% occur once, and the top ten carry approximately 1.3%. Sequencing was performed on memory CD4+ T cells sorted from blood. Receptor source: a man in his late teens or twenties in good health. CDR3s include the opening cysteine and the closing phenylalanine or tryptophan. D genes are given only for firm matches. Size is omitted from some rows. Given values are once, few, many or a class for expanded clones.

D gene	clone size	V gene	J gene	CDR3 DNA	CDR3 protein
NA	NA	TRBV11-2	TRBJ2-7	TGTGCCAGCAGCTTAGGTCGTACCGTCTCCTACGAGCAGTACTTC	CASSLGRTVSYEQYF
NA	NA	TRBV7-9	TRBJ2-2	TGTGCCAGCAGCCTTCTCAGGAGGCAACGTACCGGGGAGCTGTTTTTT	CASSLLRRQRTGELFF
TRBD2	NA	TRBV18	TRBJ2-2	TGTGCCAGCTCAGAAGGACTAGCGGGGATCGGGGAGCTGTTTTTT	CASSEGLAGIGELFF
NA	NA	TRBV4-3	TRBJ2-6	TGCGCCAGCAGCCAAGAAGTCCCGGGCAGGGTCGGCTCTGGGGCCAACGTCCTGACTTTC	CASSQEVPGRVGSGANVLTF
NA	NA	TRBV6-1	TRBJ2-1	TGTGCCAGCGAGGGACGACCCCAGGGGTTCTTC	CASEGRPQGFF
TRBD1	NA	TRBV7-2	TRBJ1-1	TGTGCCAGCAGCTCCAGGGGGCGGACTGAAGCTTTCTTT	CASSSRGRTEAFF
NA	NA	TRBV19	TRBJ2-6	TGTGCCAGTAGTGCACAGGGTGGGGCCAACGTCCTGACTTTC	CASSAQGGANVLTF
NA	NA	TRBV6-6	TRBJ2-2	TGTGCCAGCCAGGGGGGGTCGAACACCGGGGAGCTGTTTTTT	CASQGGSNTGELFF
NA	NA	TRBV30	TRBJ2-6	TGTGCCTCCAGCGAAATTTCTCCCTCTGGGGCCAACGTCCTGACTTTC	CASSEISPSGANVLTF
TRBD2	NA	TRBV5-1	TRBJ2-1	TGCGCCAGCAGCTTGTTATCGGGACTAGCGGGGGGTACGAAGGCTGAGCAGTTCTTC	CASSLLSGLAGGTKAEQFF
NA	NA	TRBV7-2	TRBJ2-3	TGTGCCAGCAGCTTTAGTCCAGATACGCAGTATTTT	CASSFSPDTQYF
NA	NA	TRBV27	TRBJ2-1	TGTGCCAGCAATAGTGGGGGGTCCTACAATGAGCAGTTCTTC	CASNSGGSYNEQFF
TRBD1	once	TRBV28	TRBJ1-1	TGTGCCAGCACCACCGGACAGGGGGACACTGAAGCTTTCTTT	CASTTGQGDTEAFF
NA	once	TRBV10-3	TRBJ2-7	TGTGCCATCAGCGCTGGGACGGATCCCACCTACGAGCAGTACTTC	CAISAGTDPTYEQYF
NA	NA	TRBV2	TRBJ1-5	TGTGCCAGCAGCGAGTCGGGGGCGCGGGAGGATCAGCCCCAGCATTTT	CASSESGAREDQPQHF
NA	NA	TRBV5-3	TRBJ2-7	TGTGCCAGAAGCTTTACGACAGGTCTCGAGGGAAGCTCCTACGAGCAGTACTTC	CARSFTTGLEGSSYEQYF
NA	NA	TRBV5-1	TRBJ2-7	TGCGCCAGCAGCTTGGAGGGGGACTCCTACGAGCAGTACTTC	CASSLEGDSYEQYF
TRBD1	NA	TRBV10-3	TRBJ2-7	TGTGCCATCAGTCCAACCGGGACAGGGAGCTCCTACGAGCAGTACTTC	CAISPTGTGSSYEQYF
NA	NA	TRBV27	TRBJ2-5	TGTGCCACGGCGGCAGTCCTCGGGCCCCAGTACTTC	CATAAVLGPQYF
TRBD2	NA	TRBV2	TRBJ2-1	TGTGCCAGCAGTGACGGACTAGCGGGGAGTTCGCAGTTCTTC	CASSDGLAGSSQFF
NA	NA	TRBV9	TRBJ1-2	TGTGCCAGCAGCCAGGGTTATGTTAGGAGCTACACCTTC	CASSQGYVRSYTF
NA	many	TRBV29-1	TRBJ2-3	TGCAGCGTCGAGACCGGGACTCTAGATACGCAGTATTTT	CSVETGTLDTQYF
NA	few	TRBV2	TRBJ2-3	TGTGCCAGCAAGGGGTTCACAGATACGCAGTATTTT	CASKGFTDTQYF
TRBD1	NA	TRBV7-9	TRBJ1-4	TGTGCCAGCAGCTCCCGGGACAGCGGCGGGAGGGGAACTAATGAAAAACTGTTTTTT	CASSSRDSGGRGTNEKLFF
NA	once	TRBV6-5	TRBJ1-1	TGTGCCAGCAGTTACTCGGTGGTCGTCACTGAAGCTTTCTTT	CASSYSVVVTEAFF
NA	NA	TRBV5-1	TRBJ2-3	TGCGCCAGCAGCTTTCCCCCGGGGGACACCACAGATACGCAGTATTTT	CASSFPPGDTTDTQYF
NA	NA	TRBV5-4	TRBJ2-5	TGTGCCAGCAGCCACTTGGGACGGAGCCAAGAGACCCAGTACTTC	CASSHLGRSQETQYF
TRBD1	many	TRBV27	TRBJ1-1	TGTGCCAGCAGTACCCGACAGGGGTGGACTGAAGCTTTCTTT	CASSTRQGWTEAFF
NA	few	TRBV7-2	TRBJ2-7	TGTGCCAGCAGCTTAAGGTCCAGGGGTTTCGACGAGCAGTACTTC	CASSLRSRGFDEQYF
TRBD1	NA	TRBV2	TRBJ1-4	TGTGCCAGCAGTGCGGACAGGGGCGAAAAACTGTTTTTT	CASSADRGEKLFF